Presented here are 27 T cell receptor beta chains from one specimen sequenced in a study of regulatory T cells in long-lasting Graves disease. TCR beta libraries were built with iRepertoire HTBI primers and Arm-PCR of CDR3 regions. One entry per CDR3 protein, called by TCRdb with MiXCR from the multiplex PCR reads. The table includes around 400,000 distinct CDR3 sequences, approximately 25% detected once. Regarding time point: persistent/refractory GD, antithyroid drugs over 5 years with positive TRAb. PBMCs were the source of the RNA used for TCR sequencing. Sequencing was performed on peripheral blood mononuclear cells (PBMCs), taken when the disease was refractory, from a patient treated with antithyroid drugs. The receptors here all came from a woman aged 40 to 55 with Graves disease.

This clonotype was observed many times. This chain links TRBV6-5 with TRBJ2-2, with D uncertain. Germline CDR1 reads MNHEY; CDR2 reads SVGAGI. Trimming removed 0 bases at V and 5 bases at J, with 1 base between. This CDR3 has 12 residues. CDR3 residues: CASSYSTGELFF. The CDR3 DNA follows: TGTGCCAGCAGTTACTCGACCGGGGAGCTGTTTTTT.

This clonotype was seen at least ten times. This sequence joins TRBV28 and TRBJ1-6; 7 bases match TRBD1. CDR1 MDHEN and CDR2 SYDVKM come from the germline V gene. The CDR3 extends over 13 amino acids. V was pared by 6 bases and J by 7 bases, with 3 bases of the junction left unmatched. CDR3 DNA sequence: TGTGCCAGCAGGCAGGGGGTGAATTCACCCCTCCACTTT. Protein: CASRQGVNSPLHF.

A few counts support this clonotype. The chain combines TRBV2 with TRBJ1-4, with D maybe TRBD1 (6 bases). The CDR3 loop spans 13 amino acids. The germline V and J ends were trimmed by 7 bases and 2 bases, with 8 bases remaining between them. The germline CDR1 and CDR2 sequences are SNHLY and FYNNEI. Written as DNA, the CDR3 is TGTGCCAGCATCCAGGGGACTAATGAAAAACTGTTTTTT. Translation gives CASIQGTNEKLFF. Based on the CDR3 plus reference TRBV2 and TRBJ1-4, the full variable domain is EPEVTQTPSHQVTQMGQEVILRCVPISNHLYFYWYRQILGQKVEFLVSFYNNEISEKSEIFDDQFSVERPDGSNFTLKIRSTKLEDSAMYFCASIQGTNEKLFFGSGTQLSVL.

The chain combines TRBV11-3 with TRBJ2-1; 8 nucleotides agree with TRBD2. V shed 1 base and J 8 bases; nucleotides not matched to a gene: 7. The CDR3 length is 15 residues. The germline V gene encodes CDR1 SGHNT and CDR2 YENEEA. The CDR3 DNA reads as TGTGCCAGCAGCTTAGGCAGCGGGAGTTTCGATGAGCAGTTCTTC. Amino acids: CASSLGSGSFDEQFF.

The gene calls are TRBV12-3 or TRBV12-4 and TRBJ2-2; maybe TRBD1 (6 bases). V gave up 7 bases and J gave up 0 bases, with 12 bases separating them. The CDR3 loop spans 15 amino acids. The CDR3 DNA reads TGTGCCAGCAATCGACAGGCTACGAACACCGGGGAGCTGTTTTTT. It is translated as CASNRQATNTGELFF.

J is TRBJ1-6 and V is TRBV6-1, with 11 positions matching TRBD1. J was trimmed by 6 bases and V by 4 bases; bases with no gene match: 8. CDR3 length: 17 amino acids. CDR1 is MNHNS, CDR2 SASEGT, per germline. Here the CDR3 DNA reads TGTGCCAGCAGTGGCCCGGGACAGGGGGGAGGTAATTCACCCCTCCACTTT. Protein product: CASSGPGQGGGNSPLHF.

This clonotype was counted many times. This chain joins TRBV27 and TRBJ2-7; D possibly uses TRBD1 or TRBD2 (6 bases each). The CDR3 has 15 residues. The V end lost 5 bases, the J end lost 5 bases, and 19 bases lay between the germline ends. Germline V gene sequence: CDR1 MNHEY, CDR2 SMNVEV (reference sequence). CDR3 sequence (DNA): TGTGCCAGCAGTCCGGGGGCTAGCGTAAGGAACGAGCAGTACTTC. Its protein is CASSPGASVRNEQYF.

This clonotype was counted once. A far larger clone is one base from this, pointing to a likely read error. The genes are TRBV27 and TRBJ2-5; 16 bases match TRBD2. CDR1 and CDR2 (germline): MNHEY, SMNVEV (reference sequence). The V gene end was trimmed by 4 bases and the J gene end by 2 bases; junction bases not matched to a gene: 10. The CDR3 is 19 residues long. The CDR3: CASSYRGTSGRAAQETQYF. The CDR3 DNA follows: TGTGCCAGCAGTTACAGGGGGACTAGCGGGAGGGCGGCGCAAGAGACCCAGTACTTC.

This clonotype was counted at least ten times. This chain connects TRBV7-9 to TRBJ1-6; 9 bases line up with TRBD1. The germline V gene has CDR1 SEHNR and CDR2 FQNEAQ (reference sequence). J was trimmed by 7 bases and V by 4 bases; bases with no gene match: 5. CDR3 length equals 15 residues. CDR3 loop: CASSSGDRVNSPLHF. CDR3 DNA sequence: TGTGCCAGCAGCTCCGGGGACAGGGTGAATTCACCCCTCCACTTT.

This clonotype showed up just a few times. This chain connects TRBV5-6 to TRBJ2-5; D is perhaps TRBD1 or TRBD2 (5 bases each). The germline gives CDR1 SGHDT, CDR2 YYEEEE. Trimming pared 4 bases from V and 4 bases from J, leaving 17 bases between. The CDR3 totals 15 residues. CDR3 residues: CASSAGTLAVETQYF. As DNA, the CDR3 is TGTGCCAGCAGCGCCGGGACGCTAGCAGTAGAGACCCAGTACTTC.

The V call is TRBV19, the J call TRBJ2-7, with D possibly TRBD1 on 7 matching bases. CDR3 length: 15 amino acids. V dropped 3 bases and J dropped 2 bases, with 14 bases sitting between them. The V gene's germline CDR1 is LNHDA and CDR2 SQIVND (reference sequence). The CDR3 nucleotides are TGTGCCAGTAGTATGGAGGGACAGATACCCTACGAGCAGTACTTC. The encoded protein is CASSMEGQIPYEQYF.

In this sample, this clonotype turned up many times. The rearrangement uses TRBV7-9 and TRBJ1-2, with D hard to call. The CDR3 loop spans 11 amino acids. V was pared by 6 bases and J by 4 bases, with 6 bases between. Germline assignment: CDR1 SEHNR and CDR2 FQNEAQ (reference sequence). The CDR3 DNA sequence: TGTGCCAGCAGTCCCGGCTATGGCTACACCTTC. Its translation is CASSPGYGYTF.

This clonotype was seen only a few times. J is TRBJ1-1 and V is TRBV7-2; D not certain. CDR3 length equals 15 residues. Germline loops: CDR1 SGHTA, CDR2 FQGNSA. V dropped 3 bases and J dropped 1 base, with 12 bases sitting between them. CDR3 residues: CASSFRTHPNTEAFF. CDR3 sequence (DNA): TGTGCCAGCAGCTTTAGAACTCATCCGAACACTGAAGCTTTCTTT. Full variable domain (remainder filled in from reference TRBV7-2 and TRBJ1-1): GAGVSQSPSNKVTEKGKDVELRCDPISGHTALYWYRQSLGQGLEFLIYFQGNSAPDKSGLPSDRFSAERTGGSVSTLTIQRTQQEDSAVYLCASSFRTHPNTEAFFGQGTRLTVV.

Comments on this clonotype: A read error may produce the germline difference seen at one junction end. This rearrangement joins TRBV9 to TRBJ2-7; 8 bases agree with TRBD2. The CDR3 length is 19 residues. CDR1 is SGDLS, CDR2 YYNGEE, per germline. The CDR3 nucleotides are TGTGCCAGCAGCCCTCACGGGGGGGGACGACTAGACGGGGACTACGGGCAGTACTTC. Translating gives CASSPHGGGRLDGDYGQYF.

The chain joins TRBV10-1 to TRBJ2-1, with 11 positions matching TRBD2. This CDR3 comprises 16 residues. Germline V CDR1 and CDR2: WNHNN, SYGVQD (reference sequence). V gave up 3 bases and J gave up 9 bases; unmatched junction bases: 10. In DNA form, the CDR3 reads TGCGCCAGCAGTGATCAAACTAGCGGGAGAAGCCTTGAGCAGTTCTTC. The encoded protein is CASSDQTSGRSLEQFF.

In its sample, this clonotype was seen many times. The chain couples TRBV28 to TRBJ1-5, with D perhaps TRBD1 (6 bases). The germline CDR1 and CDR2 sequences are MDHEN and SYDVKM. The ends were cut back, 8 bases at V and 3 bases at J, with 20 bases in the middle. This CDR3 comprises 16 residues. The CDR3 here is CASSIAGGPYNQPQHF. The CDR3 DNA reads as TGTGCCAGCTCTATAGCCGGGGGCCCGTACAATCAGCCCCAGCATTTT.

The table lists this clonotype with a few counts. A much larger clone lies one base from this, so it may be a read error. The chain joins TRBV6-1 to TRBJ1-1; D gene unclear. CDR1 is MNHNS, CDR2 SASEGT, per germline. The V gene lost 0 bases and the J gene lost 1 base, with 3 bases spanning the gap. This CDR3 is 13 amino acids long. The CDR3 loop is CASSEAQNTEAFF. CDR3 nucleotide sequence: TGTGCCAGCAGTGAAGCGCAGAACACTGAAGCTTTCTTT.

This clonotype was counted only a few times. CDR3 loop: CASSQGLAGFQETQYF. The CDR3 DNA sequence: TGTGCCAGCAGCCAGGGACTAGCGGGATTCCAAGAGACCCAGTACTTC. The rearrangement links TRBV5-4 to TRBJ2-5, with TRBD2 matching over 13 bases. Germline trimming cut 4 bases from V and 1 base from J; bases unmatched to any gene: 4. Germline V gene sequence: CDR1 SGHNT, CDR2 YYREEE (reference sequence). The CDR3 is 16 residues long.

This clonotype was picked up many times. This rearrangement joins TRBV28 to TRBJ2-7, with D possibly TRBD2 on 5 matching bases. The CDR3 has 14 amino acids. V lost 1 base, J lost 2 bases, and 9 bases lay in between. The germline V gene encodes CDR1 MDHEN and CDR2 SYDVKM. The CDR3 coding sequence is TGTGCCAGCAGTTTATATGGGGAGACCTACGAGCAGTACTTC. Residues: CASSLYGETYEQYF.

This clonotype has a count of ten or more. The CDR3 loop reads CASSLSGARLRGGETQYF. CDR3 in DNA: TGTGCCAGCAGTTTAAGTGGGGCTAGACTTAGGGGGGGGGAGACCCAGTACTTC. This chain joins TRBV28 and TRBJ2-5; tentative D call: TRBD2 (7 bases). The CDR3 sequence is 18 residues long. Germline V lookup: CDR1 MDHEN, CDR2 SYDVKM. V shed 2 bases and J shed 5 bases, with 24 bases lying between them.

This clonotype was seen only a few times. V usage is TRBV20-1 and J usage is TRBJ1-2; 10 bases agree with TRBD1. V lost 0 bases to trimming and J lost 4 bases; unmatched junction nucleotides: 8. Germline values: CDR1 DFQATT, CDR2 SNEGSKA (reference sequence). This CDR3 has 16 amino acids. For the CDR3, the DNA is TGCAGTGCTAGAGAACCGGGACAGGGGCTTCGCTATGGCTACACCTTC. This sequence encodes CSAREPGQGLRYGYTF.

This clonotype has a count of ten or more. The chain carries TRBV27 and TRBJ2-7; 7 bases agree with TRBD1. Germline assignment: CDR1 MNHEY and CDR2 SMNVEV (reference sequence). The V gene end was trimmed by 4 bases and the J gene end by 0 bases; junction bases not matched to a gene: 6. This CDR3 has 15 residues. For the CDR3, the DNA is TGTGCCAGCAGTTCGAAACAGGGGAGCTCCTACGAGCAGTACTTC. This sequence encodes CASSSKQGSSYEQYF.

This chain connects TRBV28 to TRBJ2-1; the match to TRBD2 covers 12 bases. Germline assignment: CDR1 MDHEN and CDR2 SYDVKM. The V gene end was trimmed by 6 bases and the J gene end by 4 bases; junction bases not matched to a gene: 4. The length of the CDR3 is 15 residues. As DNA, the CDR3 is TGTGCCAGCAGACTTGGACTAGCGGGGTACAATGAGCAGTTCTTC. Translated: CASRLGLAGYNEQFF.

The CDR3 region is CASSVARTAAEAFF. As DNA, the CDR3 is TGCGCCAGCAGTGTTGCGCGGACAGCCGCTGAAGCTTTCTTT. The chain joins TRBV10-2 to TRBJ1-1, with D possibly matching TRBD1 (6 bases). The V gene's germline CDR1 is WSHSY and CDR2 SAAADI. The ends were cut back, 4 bases at V and 6 bases at J, with 15 bases in the middle. There are 14 residues in the CDR3.

This clonotype was recorded once. The rearrangement uses TRBV7-2 and TRBJ1-4, with D maybe TRBD1 (5 bases). The CDR3 is made up of 15 amino acids. Germline V gives CDR1 SGHTA, CDR2 FQGNSA. Trimming took off 6 bases at V and 6 bases at J, with 17 bases between the two ends. The CDR3: CASSLMGQRDEKLFF. DNA for the CDR3: TGTGCCAGCAGTCTAATGGGGCAGAGGGATGAAAAACTGTTTTTT.

The chain carries TRBV20-1 and TRBJ2-7; a possible D gene is TRBD2 (6 bases). This CDR3 contains 13 residues. The germline V gene has CDR1 DFQATT and CDR2 SNEGSKA (reference sequence). V was shortened by 6 bases and J by 2 bases, with 14 bases between the two germline ends. The CDR3 loop is CSALGRITYEQYF. The CDR3 coding sequence is TGCAGTGCCCTGGGGAGGATTACCTACGAGCAGTACTTC.

The V and J genes are TRBV7-3 and TRBJ2-2; D assignment may be TRBD1 or TRBD2 (6 bases each). CDR1 is SGHTA, CDR2 FQGTGA, per germline. V lost 8 bases and J 1 base, leaving 29 bases between the germline ends. This CDR3 comprises 20 residues. The CDR3 coding sequence is TGTGCCAGCTCCCTGGGGGCGGGACGGTCCCCGTTCCTGAACACCGGGGAGCTGTTTTTT. Encoded protein: CASSLGAGRSPFLNTGELFF.